The 30 T cell receptor beta chains below come from one sample, sequenced in a study of T-cell reconstitution after alpha-beta-depleted transplantation in children. For TCRbeta, the library was prepared with unique molecular identifiers. TCRdb redid the calling of the PCR reads with MiXCR, one entry per CDR3 protein. The sample gives hundreds of thousands of distinct CDR3 sequences, roughly a tenth of which show up once; 2% is in the top ten. Sample: PBMCs, taken before TCRalphabeta/CD19-depleted stem cell transplant. The receptors stem from a child aged 2 to 15 with inherited bone marrow failure, due to receive a stem cell transplant.

This clonotype was recorded many times. The chain employs TRBV15 and TRBJ2-7, with 9 bases lining up with TRBD1. There are 13 residues in the CDR3. The trim removed 4 bases at V and 6 bases at J, leaving 4 bases unmatched. The germline CDR1 and CDR2 sequences are LNHNV and YYDKDF (reference sequence). In DNA, the CDR3 is TGTGCCACCAGCATTCTGACAGGGGGCGAGCAGTACTTC. This sequence encodes CATSILTGGEQYF.

This clonotype was counted many times. The genes are TRBV27 and TRBJ2-7, with 9 bases that match TRBD1. The J segment lost 5 bases and the V segment lost 3 bases, leaving 5 bases of the junction unmatched. Germline V gene data show CDR1 as MNHEY and CDR2 as SMNVEV (reference sequence). The CDR3 length is 14 residues. Here the CDR3 reads CASSLSGTGNEQYF. For the CDR3, the DNA is TGTGCCAGCAGTTTGAGTGGGACAGGGAACGAGCAGTACTTC.

In this sample, this clonotype turned up a few times. CDR3 nucleotides: TGCAGTGCTAGATTCCTAGCGGGAGGTACCGGGGAGCTGTTTTTT. Protein: CSARFLAGGTGELFF. The rearrangement uses TRBV20-1 and TRBJ2-2; 11 positions match TRBD2. CDR3 length: 15 amino acids. Germline CDR1 and CDR2: DFQATT and SNEGSKA (reference sequence). V gave up 2 bases and J gave up 5 bases; unmatched junction bases: 4.

This clonotype was seen many times. CDR3 bases: TGCGCCAGCAGCCAAGAGGGGTTCCCTACGCAGTATTTT. This codes for CASSQEGFPTQYF. V gene TRBV4-3 combines with J gene TRBJ2-3, with D uncertain. This CDR3 has 13 residues. Germline CDR1 reads LGHNA; CDR2 reads YSLEER. Trimming stripped 0 bases from V and 8 bases from J, with 9 bases between.

This clonotype was seen ten or more times. The V gene is TRBV27, the J gene TRBJ2-3; 7 nucleotides line up with TRBD2. CDR1 and CDR2 from the germline V gene are MNHEY and SMNVEV (reference sequence). This CDR3 is built from 14 residues. The trim removed 0 bases at V and 4 bases at J, leaving 1 base unmatched. In nucleotides, the CDR3 is TGTGCCAGCAGTTTATCGGGGGGGTCAGATACGCAGTATTTT. Translating it yields CASSLSGGSDTQYF.

This clonotype was counted at least ten times. The chain employs TRBV2 and TRBJ2-2; a possible D gene is TRBD2 (5 bases). Germline assignment: CDR1 SNHLY and CDR2 FYNNEI. The V gene lost 6 bases and the J gene lost 4 bases, with 15 bases spanning the gap. The CDR3 extends over 15 amino acids. The CDR3 DNA reads as TGTGCCAGCAGGCGGTTCACGGGGTCCACCGGGGAGCTGTTTTTT. Protein sequence: CASRRFTGSTGELFF.

There are many counts of this clonotype. This rearrangement joins TRBV5-1 to TRBJ1-6; no firm D call. This CDR3 contains 14 residues. V was pared by 1 base and J by 0 bases, with 2 bases between. The germline V gene has CDR1 SGHRS and CDR2 YFSETQ. CDR3 in amino acids: CASSLNSYNSPLHF. The CDR3 DNA sequence: TGCGCCAGCAGCTTGAACTCCTATAATTCACCCCTCCACTTT.

This chain uses TRBV7-9 with TRBJ1-1; the D gene is possibly TRBD1 (6 bases). The CDR3 has 14 residues. In germline, CDR1 is SEHNR, CDR2 FQNEAQ (reference sequence). V was clipped by 1 base and J by 7 bases, with 13 bases between them. CDR3 sequence reads: CASSLVGGYLEAFF. In DNA, the CDR3 is TGTGCCAGCAGCTTAGTGGGGGGCTACCTTGAAGCTTTCTTT.

This clonotype was counted between two and nine times. This rearrangement joins TRBV18 to TRBJ2-7, with a possible D match to TRBD1 (5 bases). The CDR3 runs 15 residues. The ends were cut back, 1 base at V and 5 bases at J, with 15 bases in the middle. Germline assignment: CDR1 KGHSH and CDR2 LQKENI. The CDR3 protein is CASSPQGLVMDEQYF. The DNA of the CDR3 is TGTGCCAGCTCACCACAGGGGCTGGTAATGGACGAGCAGTACTTC.

This clonotype appeared many times. The genes are TRBV7-2 and TRBJ1-2; D not certain. Germline CDR1 reads SGHTA; CDR2 reads FQGNSA. The CDR3 loop spans 13 amino acids. V shed 2 bases and J shed 3 bases, with 7 bases lying between them. CDR3 sequence (DNA): TGTGCCAGCAGCTTAAGGATGGACTATGGCTACACCTTC. It codes for CASSLRMDYGYTF.

In its sample, this clonotype was seen many times. This rearrangement joins TRBV9 to TRBJ2-4; 10 bases line up with TRBD2. The CDR3 runs to 20 residues. With V trimmed by 4 bases and J by 0 bases, 16 bases remained unmatched. From germline, CDR1 is SGDLS and CDR2 YYNGEE. The CDR3 here is CASSPRSSGSANLAKNIQYF. CDR3 bases: TGTGCCAGCAGCCCACGATCTAGCGGGAGCGCTAATCTAGCCAAAAACATTCAGTACTTC.

The chain carries TRBV28 and TRBJ2-6; 9 positions match TRBD2. The CDR3 length is 17 residues. Trimming at V came to 5 bases and at J to 2 bases, leaving 7 bases not matched to a gene. Germline V lookup: CDR1 MDHEN, CDR2 SYDVKM. Here the CDR3 reads CASSLGAGGTGANVLTF. Here the CDR3 DNA reads TGTGCCAGCAGTCTGGGAGCGGGGGGCACTGGGGCCAACGTCCTGACTTTC.

The rearrangement links TRBV10-3 to TRBJ2-1, with 12 bases identical to TRBD2. Germline V gene data show CDR1 as ENHRY and CDR2 as SYGVKD. The V gene end was trimmed by 5 bases and the J gene end by 3 bases; junction bases not matched to a gene: 2. The CDR3 runs 15 residues. CDR3 DNA sequence: TGTGCCATCAGTAGGACTAGCGGGAACTACAATGAGCAGTTCTTC. This translates into CAISRTSGNYNEQFF.

This clonotype was seen at least ten times. The chain joins TRBV12-3 or TRBV12-4 to TRBJ1-1; 7 nucleotides agree with TRBD1. The CDR3 covers 14 residues. V shed 6 bases and J 1 base; nucleotides not matched to a gene: 5. The CDR3 loop is CASRRTGPNTEAFF. CDR3 bases: TGTGCCAGCAGGAGGACAGGCCCGAACACTGAAGCTTTCTTT.

This clonotype was seen ten or more times. The rearrangement joins TRBV29-1 to TRBJ2-7; D gene ambiguous. Germline CDR1 and CDR2: SQVTM and ANQGSEA. This CDR3 contains 13 residues. The V end lost 7 bases, the J end lost 2 bases, and 15 bases lay between the germline ends. The CDR3 protein is CSAHGRITYEQYF. For the CDR3, the DNA is TGCAGCGCCCATGGGCGTATTACCTACGAGCAGTACTTC.

This clonotype was counted ten times or more. The gene calls are TRBV6-5 and TRBJ2-1, with 12 bases matching TRBD2. This CDR3 spans 16 amino acids. Trimming took 4 bases from V and 1 from J; bases not matched to a gene: 2. From germline, CDR1 is MNHEY and CDR2 SVGAGI. DNA of the CDR3: TGTGCCAGCAGTTCGGGACTAGCGGGTTCCTACAATGAGCAGTTCTTC. This sequence encodes CASSSGLAGSYNEQFF.

There are many counts of this clonotype. This chain links TRBV4-3 with TRBJ2-1; 11 nucleotides match TRBD2. The J segment lost 8 bases and the V segment lost 4 bases, leaving 10 bases of the junction unmatched. This CDR3 contains 16 residues. CDR1 LGHNA and CDR2 YSLEER come from the germline V gene. CDR3 sequence (DNA): TGCGCCAGCAGCCCAAACCTAGCGGGAGGTAGAGATGAGCAGTTCTTC. Protein sequence: CASSPNLAGGRDEQFF.

CDR3 residues: CASNLRGGSSGELFF. DNA for the CDR3: TGTGCCAGCAACCTAAGGGGAGGGTCGAGCGGGGAGCTGTTTTTT. This chain connects TRBV5-5 to TRBJ2-2, with 7 bases fitting TRBD2. This CDR3 region has 15 residues. Germline-derived CDR1 and CDR2 are SGHKS and YYEKEE (reference sequence). Trimming cost V 6 bases and J 7 bases; bases outside gene matches: 12. The full variable domain, in which reference TRBV5-5 and TRBJ2-2 provide the parts outside the CDR3, is DAGVTQSPTHLIKTRGQQVTLRCSPISGHKSVSWYQQVLGQGPQFIFQYYEKEERGRGNFPDRFSARQFPNYSSELNVNALLLGDSALYLCASNLRGGSSGELFFGEGSRLTVL.

This clonotype was seen more than once but under ten times. The V gene is TRBV7-8, the J gene TRBJ2-7; 7 nucleotides match TRBD2. V was pared by 5 bases and J by 2 bases, with 12 bases of the junction left unmatched. Germline V CDR1 and CDR2: SGHVS, FQNEAQ. CDR3 size: 16 residues. The CDR3, as DNA: TGTGCCAGCAGCCCGGGTGGGCCTGGGACTACCTACGAGCAGTACTTC. Translated: CASSPGGPGTTYEQYF.

As concerns this clonotype: This may come from a read error, since a much larger clone is one base off. This rearrangement joins TRBV5-1 to TRBJ1-2; D uncertain. CDR1 and CDR2 (germline): SGHRS, YFSETQ. V lost 2 bases to trimming and J lost 7 bases, with 15 bases between them. The CDR3 extends over 14 amino acids. The CDR3 sequence is CASSLAGSSCGYTF. The CDR3 region has the DNA TGCGCCAGCAGCTTAGCCGGATCCTCTTGTGGCTACACCTTC.

This clonotype was counted at least ten times. CDR3 bases: TGCAGTGCTGCACAGGGAGGGGTGAACACTGAAGCTTTCTTT. Its translation: CSAAQGGVNTEAFF. This chain joins TRBV20-1 and TRBJ1-1; possibly TRBD1 for D (6 bases). The germline V gene has CDR1 DFQATT and CDR2 SNEGSKA (reference sequence). The CDR3 runs to 14 residues. Trimming left V 5 bases short and J 0 bases short, with 13 bases between.

This clonotype was found many times. This chain joins TRBV6-2 or TRBV6-3 and TRBJ2-7, with D possibly TRBD1 on 5 matching bases. This CDR3 has 15 residues. The germline gives CDR1 MNHEY, CDR2 SVGEGT. Trimming shortened V by 2 bases and J by 5 bases, and 16 bases separated the two germline ends. CDR3 protein: CASSYVLLWGDEQYF. CDR3 coding DNA: TGTGCCAGCAGTTACGTCCTCCTGTGGGGCGACGAGCAGTACTTC.

A note on this clonotype: A much larger clone differs from this one at a single base, so this may be a read error. The chain is built from TRBV20-1 and TRBJ1-2, with a tentative D call TRBD1 (5 bases). Germline loops: CDR1 DFQATT, CDR2 SNEGSKA (reference sequence). The length of the CDR3 is 13 residues. CDR3 amino acids: CSARSGRDYGYPF. DNA of the CDR3: TGCAGTGCTAGGTCCGGAAGGGACTATGGCTACCCCTTC.

A note on this clonotype: A much larger clone sits a single nucleotide away, making a read error possible. The chain joins TRBV12-3 or TRBV12-4 to TRBJ2-7, with D possibly TRBD2 on 7 matching bases. The V gene lost 5 bases and the J gene lost 3 bases, with 14 bases spanning the gap. This CDR3 has 14 residues. DNA for the CDR3: TGTGCCAGCAGTATAGGACTAGGGGGCTACGAGCAGTACTTC. Translating gives CASSIGLGGYEQYF.

This clonotype was counted many times. The V call is TRBV4-3, the J call TRBJ2-5; 7 bases agree with TRBD2. CDR1 LGHNA and CDR2 YSLEER come from the germline V gene. CDR3 length: 16 residues. V trimming: 0 bases; J trimming: 2 bases; junction bases outside the gene matches: 6. The CDR3 here is CASSQERGDVQETQYF. The CDR3 DNA is TGCGCCAGCAGCCAAGAACGGGGGGACGTTCAAGAGACCCAGTACTTC.

This clonotype was detected many times. The chain couples TRBV20-1 to TRBJ2-2; D gene uncertain. Trimming removed 3 bases at V and 6 bases at J, with 8 bases between. Germline V gene sequence: CDR1 DFQATT, CDR2 SNEGSKA (reference sequence). The CDR3 consists of 12 residues. CDR3 region: CSASVGSGELFF. The CDR3 DNA is TGCAGTGCTAGTGTGGGGTCCGGGGAGCTGTTTTTT.

This clonotype was detected ten times or more. The CDR3 nucleotides read TGCAGTGCAAACCGGGACAGGGCCCCTGACGAGCAGTACTTC. As protein: CSANRDRAPDEQYF. The rearrangement links TRBV20-1 to TRBJ2-7, with TRBD1 matching 9 bases. This CDR3 has 14 residues. CDR1 DFQATT and CDR2 SNEGSKA come from the germline V gene (reference sequence). The V gene end was trimmed by 6 bases and the J gene end by 5 bases; junction bases not matched to a gene: 11.

In this sample, this clonotype turned up many times. This chain joins TRBV6-2 or TRBV6-3 and TRBJ2-7; D is unclear. The germline V gene encodes CDR1 MNHEY and CDR2 SVGEGT. V lost 6 bases and J 0 bases, leaving 9 bases between the germline ends. CDR3 size: 13 residues. The CDR3 DNA reads TGTGCCAGCAGAGATTCGAGCTCCTACGAGCAGTACTTC. Encoded protein: CASRDSSSYEQYF.

In the case of this clonotype: This could be a read error, since a much larger clone is one nucleotide away. The chain combines TRBV5-1 with TRBJ1-4; D is unclear. V lost 7 bases to trimming and J lost 5 bases, with 15 bases between them. This CDR3 has 14 residues. Germline-derived CDR1 and CDR2 are SGHRS and YFSETQ. CDR3 DNA: TGCGCCAGCCAACTAACCAGGAGCAATGAAAAACTGTTTTTT. It codes for CASQLTRSNEKLFF.

As regards this clonotype: A much more abundant neighbour one base away suggests this may be a read error. CDR3 DNA sequence: TGTGCCAGCAGTGCAACTCCAGGGCAGGAGACCCAGTACTTC. This codes for CASSATPGQETQYF. J is TRBJ2-5 and V is TRBV27; TRBD1 might be the D (5 bases). The CDR3 sequence is 14 residues long. Looked up from germline, CDR1 is MNHEY and CDR2 is SMNVEV (reference sequence). V was clipped by 5 bases and J by 5 bases, with 15 bases between them.